Described below is a single T cell receptor (beta chain) sequence and its context. The target antigen is unknown. The J segment lost 4 bases and the V segment lost 4 bases, leaving 8 bases of the junction unmatched. The length of the CDR3 is 15 residues. In germline, CDR1 is LNHDA, CDR2 SQIVND (reference sequence). TCRdb re-called the 5' RACE reads with MiXCR, one entry per CDR3 protein. This table holds some 210,000 distinct CDR3 sequences, around 26% found once. This sample was taken from a study of T-cell memory formation after mild COVID-19. General study findings and limits: Clonal second-wave expansions that peaked on day 37 had unconfirmed SARS-CoV-2 specificity. Clones that contracted from day 15 to 85 were balanced CD4/CD8, while later expanders leaned CD4+.

The chain combines TRBV19 with TRBJ1-1; TRBD1 aligns across 8 bases. The receptor was isolated from an adult woman who had mild COVID-19 (a few samples of this study predate the infection). Cell type and time point are not known. Sequencing was performed on PBMCs or a T cell subset sorted from them (not recorded which). As DNA, the CDR3 is TGTGCCAGTAGTACCCGACAGGGGCGGGTCACTGAAGCTTTCTTT. Its translation: CASSTRQGRVTEAFF.